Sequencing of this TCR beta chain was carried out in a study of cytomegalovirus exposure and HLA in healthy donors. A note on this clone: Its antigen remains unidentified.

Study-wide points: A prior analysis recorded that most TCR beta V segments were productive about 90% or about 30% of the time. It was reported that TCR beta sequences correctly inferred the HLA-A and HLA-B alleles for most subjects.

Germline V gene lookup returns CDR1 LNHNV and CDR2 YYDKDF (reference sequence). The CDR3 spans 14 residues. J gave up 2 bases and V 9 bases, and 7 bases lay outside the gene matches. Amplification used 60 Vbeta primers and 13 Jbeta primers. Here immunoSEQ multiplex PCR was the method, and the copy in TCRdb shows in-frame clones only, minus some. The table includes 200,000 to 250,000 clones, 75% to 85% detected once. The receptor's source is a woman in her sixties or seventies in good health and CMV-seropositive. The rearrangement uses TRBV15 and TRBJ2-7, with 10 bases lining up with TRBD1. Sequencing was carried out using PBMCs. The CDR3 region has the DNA TGTGCCACTGGCCGGGGACAGGGGACCTACGAGCAGTACTTC. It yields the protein CATGRGQGTYEQYF.